This T cell receptor (beta chain) was found in a study of shared clonotypes between healthy human individuals. The authors' processing: For the immunoSEQ data, sequences were junction-only without quality scores, so filtering differed. This table comes from immunoSEQ multiplex PCR, and its TCRdb copy is limited to in-frame clones, with some not included. The DNA gave D and trimming, while V, J and clone size come from that table. The sample shows around 550,000 clones, roughly 95% of them seen only once. V dropped 2 bases and J dropped 6; count of bases not matched to a gene: 15. CDR1 and CDR2 from the germline V gene are LNHNV and YYDKDF (reference sequence). This CDR3 is 17 amino acids long. Regarding the study as a whole: In having few donors, the study represented limited genetic and exposure-history diversity.

As defined, naive CD8 cells were CD45RO-negative and positively selected for CCR7, with terminally differentiated effector memory CD45RA+ cells excluded. None of the donors, who were healthy HIV-negative adults, had recently had acute infections or vaccinations. Of note for this clone: Its specificity is unknown.

The specimen sequenced was naive CD8+ T cells sorted from blood. The J gene is TRBJ1-2, the V gene TRBV15, with 7 nucleotides matching TRBD1. The clonotype originates from a woman aged 25 to 39 in good health. This CDR3 is CATSRRQGELLRDGYTF. The CDR3 DNA follows: TGTGCCACCAGCAGACGCCAGGGGGAATTGTTGAGGGATGGCTACACCTTC.